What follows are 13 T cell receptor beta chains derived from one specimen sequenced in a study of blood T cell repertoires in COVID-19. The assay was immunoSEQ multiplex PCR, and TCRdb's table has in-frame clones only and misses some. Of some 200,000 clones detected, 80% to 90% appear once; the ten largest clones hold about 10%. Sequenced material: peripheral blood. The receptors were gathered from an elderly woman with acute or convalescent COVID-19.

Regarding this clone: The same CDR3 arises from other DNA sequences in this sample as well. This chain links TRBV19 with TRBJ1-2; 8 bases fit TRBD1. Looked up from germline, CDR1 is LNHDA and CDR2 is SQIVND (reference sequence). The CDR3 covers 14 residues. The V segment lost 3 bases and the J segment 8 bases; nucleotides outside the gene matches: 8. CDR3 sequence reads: CASSIRDRPRGYTF. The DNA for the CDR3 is TGTGCCAGTAGTATCCGGGACAGGCCTCGAGGCTACACCTTC.

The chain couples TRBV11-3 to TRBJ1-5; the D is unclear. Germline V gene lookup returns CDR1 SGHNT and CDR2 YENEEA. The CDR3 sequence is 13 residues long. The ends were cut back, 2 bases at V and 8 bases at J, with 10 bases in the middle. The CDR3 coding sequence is TGTGCCAGCAGCTTAATGGCTCAGAAGCCCCAGCATTTT. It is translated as CASSLMAQKPQHF.

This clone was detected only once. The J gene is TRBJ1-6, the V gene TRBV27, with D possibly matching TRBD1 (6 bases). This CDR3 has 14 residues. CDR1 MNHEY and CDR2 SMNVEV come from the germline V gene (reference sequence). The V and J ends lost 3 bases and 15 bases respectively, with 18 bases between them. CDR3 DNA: TGTGCCAGCAGTTTGGGCAGGGGTATTGGGGACCTCCACTTT. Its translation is CASSLGRGIGDLHF.

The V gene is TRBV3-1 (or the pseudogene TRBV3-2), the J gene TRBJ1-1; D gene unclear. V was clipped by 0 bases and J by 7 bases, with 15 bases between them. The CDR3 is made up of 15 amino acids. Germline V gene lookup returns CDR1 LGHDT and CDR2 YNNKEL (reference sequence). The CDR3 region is CASSQDSSGGREAFF. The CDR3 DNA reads TGTGCCAGCAGCCAAGATTCTAGTGGCGGGCGTGAAGCTTTCTTT.

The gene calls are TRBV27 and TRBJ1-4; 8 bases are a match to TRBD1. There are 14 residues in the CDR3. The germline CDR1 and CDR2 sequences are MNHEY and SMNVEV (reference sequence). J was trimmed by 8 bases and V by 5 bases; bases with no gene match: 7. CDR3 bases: TGTGCCAGCAGTGCAACAGGGGGTAGGGAAAAACTGTTTTTT. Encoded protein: CASSATGGREKLFF. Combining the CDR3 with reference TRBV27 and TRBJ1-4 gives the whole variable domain EAQVTQNPRYLITVTGKKLTVTCSQNMNHEYMSWYRQDPGLGLRQIYYSMNVEVTDKGDVPEGYKVSRKEKRNFPLILESPSPNQTSLYFCASSATGGREKLFFGSGTQLSVL.

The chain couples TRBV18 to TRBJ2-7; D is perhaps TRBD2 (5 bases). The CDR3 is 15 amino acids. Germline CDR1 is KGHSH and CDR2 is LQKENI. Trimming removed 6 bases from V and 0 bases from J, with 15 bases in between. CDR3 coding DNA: TGTGCCAGCTCTCGCATCAGTGGGAGCTCCTACGAGCAGTACTTC. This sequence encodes CASSRISGSSYEQYF.

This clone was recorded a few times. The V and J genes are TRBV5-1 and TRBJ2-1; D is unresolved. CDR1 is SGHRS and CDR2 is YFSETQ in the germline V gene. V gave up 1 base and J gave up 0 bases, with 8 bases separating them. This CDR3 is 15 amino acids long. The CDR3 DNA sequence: TGCGCCAGCAGCTTGTCCCTAAGCTCCTACAATGAGCAGTTCTTC. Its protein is CASSLSLSSYNEQFF.

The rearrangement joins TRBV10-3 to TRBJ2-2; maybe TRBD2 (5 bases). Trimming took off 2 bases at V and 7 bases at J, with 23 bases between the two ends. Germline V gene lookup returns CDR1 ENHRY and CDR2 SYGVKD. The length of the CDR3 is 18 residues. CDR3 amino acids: CAISEDVFGRNVGGELFF. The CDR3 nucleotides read TGTGCCATCAGTGAGGATGTATTTGGGAGAAACGTTGGCGGGGAGCTGTTTTTT.

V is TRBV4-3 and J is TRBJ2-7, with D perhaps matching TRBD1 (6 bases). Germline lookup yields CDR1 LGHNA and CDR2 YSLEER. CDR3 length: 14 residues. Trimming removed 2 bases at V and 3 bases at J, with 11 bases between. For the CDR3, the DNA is TGCGCCAGCAGCCAACACAGGGAAGGCTACGAGCAGTACTTC. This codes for CASSQHREGYEQYF.

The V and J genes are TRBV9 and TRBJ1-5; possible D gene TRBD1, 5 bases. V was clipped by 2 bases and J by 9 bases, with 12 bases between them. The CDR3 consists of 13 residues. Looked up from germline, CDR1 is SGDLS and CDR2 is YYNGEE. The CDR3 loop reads CASSVGGEGPQHF. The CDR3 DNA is TGTGCCAGCAGCGTGGGGGGGGAAGGGCCCCAGCATTTT.

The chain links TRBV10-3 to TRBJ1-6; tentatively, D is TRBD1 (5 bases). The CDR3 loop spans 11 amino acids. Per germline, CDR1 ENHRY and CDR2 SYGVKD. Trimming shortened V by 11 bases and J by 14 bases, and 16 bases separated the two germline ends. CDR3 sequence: CASGAGVALHF. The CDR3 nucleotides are TGTGCCTCCGGGGCGGGGGTGGCCCTCCACTTT.

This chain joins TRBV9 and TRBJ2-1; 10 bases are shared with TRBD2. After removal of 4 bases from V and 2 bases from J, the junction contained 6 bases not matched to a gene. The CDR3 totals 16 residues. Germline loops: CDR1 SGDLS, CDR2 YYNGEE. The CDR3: CASSLPLAGAYNEQFF. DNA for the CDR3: TGTGCCAGCAGCCTACCTCTAGCGGGAGCCTACAATGAGCAGTTCTTC.

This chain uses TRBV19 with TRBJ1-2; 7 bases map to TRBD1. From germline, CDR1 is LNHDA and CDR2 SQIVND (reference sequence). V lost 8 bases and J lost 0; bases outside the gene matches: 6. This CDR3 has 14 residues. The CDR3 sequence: CASRGQLPNYGYTF. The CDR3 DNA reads TGTGCCAGTCGGGGACAGCTTCCTAACTATGGCTACACCTTC.